This T cell receptor beta chain was captured in a study of T-cell memory formation after mild COVID-19. TCR alpha and TCR beta cDNA libraries carrying sample barcodes and UMIs came from 5'RACE with constant-segment primers. TCRdb fed the 5' RACE reads into MiXCR, producing one record per CDR3 protein. The sample carries over 250,000 distinct CDR3 sequences, approximately 15% recorded once. This clonotype was seen repeatedly, ten times or more. The origin of this receptor is a man younger than 35 who had mild COVID-19 (a few samples of this study predate the infection). Cell type and time point are not known. Input material: PBMCs or a T cell subset sorted from them (not recorded which).

For the CDR3, the DNA is TGTGCCAGCAGCCCCGAGCGCCTCAGCTCCTACAATGAGCAGTTCTTC. Translated, it gives CASSPERLSSYNEQFF. The V call is TRBV6-5, the J call TRBJ2-1, with D unresolved. CDR1 and CDR2 (germline): MNHEY, SVGAGI. The V and J ends lost 6 bases and 0 bases respectively, with 15 bases between them. This CDR3 contains 16 residues.